The 28 T cell receptor beta chains listed next were all sequenced from one sample in a study of CXCR3-negative and CXCR3-positive naive CD8 T cells. cDNA libraries for TRB were generated by 5' RACE incorporating UMI labels. For each CDR3 protein, TCRdb gives one entry from its re-call of the 5' RACE reads, without DNA. With 100,000 to 150,000 distinct CDR3 sequences in the sample, the ten largest clones hold approximately 0.29%. Source material: naive CXCR3- CD8+ T cells from blood. Subset given: CD45RO-CCR7+CD27+CD95- naive CD8+ T cells lacking CXCR3 (TNR3-). These receptors all come from a human donor in good health. Some clones in this sample may be carry-over from other donors' samples.

The chain combines TRBV5-1 with TRBJ1-1; the TRBD1 assignment by TCRdb is unverifiable without DNA. The length of the CDR3 is 17 residues. Germline V gene sequence: CDR1 SGHRS, CDR2 YFSETQ. The CDR3 reads CASSLEAAGHKNTEAFF. Full variable domain (missing parts from reference TRBV5-1 and TRBJ1-1): KAGVTQTPRYLIKTRGQQVTLSCSPISGHRSVSWYQQTPGQGLQFLFEYFSETQRNKGNFPGRFSGRQFSNSRSEMNVSTLELGDSALYLCASSLEAAGHKNTEAFFGQGTRLTVV.

The chain uses TRBV15 and TRBJ1-5. CDR3 length: 13 amino acids. Looked up from germline, CDR1 is LNHNV and CDR2 is YYDKDF (reference sequence). The CDR3 region is CATSRLGNQPQHF.

The chain employs TRBV29-1 and TRBJ2-7; TCRdb's assignment of TRBD2 cannot be checked, as there is no DNA. The CDR3 is 17 residues long. Germline CDR1 SQVTM, CDR2 ANQGSEA. CDR3 sequence: CSVIRGDSGRALYEQYF.

The V gene is TRBV5-1, the J gene TRBJ2-7; with no DNA, the TCRdb D assignment of TRBD1 cannot be verified. This CDR3 is built from 20 residues. Germline lookup yields CDR1 SGHRS and CDR2 YFSETQ. This CDR3 reads CASSWAPLDPTGDLGYEQYF.

The chain is built from TRBV29-1 and TRBJ2-5; TCRdb picks TRBD2, but there is no DNA to check that call. The germline V gene encodes CDR1 SQVTM and CDR2 ANQGSEA. The CDR3 runs to 16 residues. CDR3 sequence: CSVLLRREGPQETQYF.

This chain uses TRBV7-9 with TRBJ2-1; as DNA is missing, the TRBD2 call by TCRdb cannot be tested. The CDR3 has 16 amino acids. Germline V gene data show CDR1 as SEHNR and CDR2 as FQNEAQ (reference sequence). The CDR3: CASSSRWASGDNEQFF.

This chain uses TRBV7-9 with TRBJ1-6; TCRdb proposes TRBD1, but this gene call is untestable without DNA. The CDR3 is 17 residues long. Germline CDR1 and CDR2: SEHNR and FQNEAQ (reference sequence). The CDR3 loop is CASSHSRAGSYNSPLHF.

The chain couples TRBV15 to TRBJ2-5; lacking DNA, the TRBD2 call made by TCRdb goes unchecked. CDR1 LNHNV and CDR2 YYDKDF come from the germline V gene (reference sequence). The length of the CDR3 is 16 residues. CDR3: CATSRDFSGGAETQYF.

The chain recombines TRBV28 with TRBJ1-5. Germline CDR1 is MDHEN and CDR2 is SYDVKM. The CDR3 loop spans 14 amino acids. CDR3 sequence: CASSFWSPGQPQHF.

This chain connects TRBV5-6 to TRBJ2-2. The V gene's germline CDR1 is SGHDT and CDR2 YYEEEE. The CDR3 covers 12 residues. CDR3 sequence reads: CASSYSAGELFF.

This chain links TRBV9 with TRBJ2-7; the D call from TCRdb, TRBD2, cannot be confirmed without DNA. The germline gives CDR1 SGDLS, CDR2 YYNGEE. CDR3 size: 14 residues. CDR3 sequence reads: CASSVESSGYEQYF.

This rearrangement joins TRBV7-9 to TRBJ2-1; TCRdb's D call, TRBD1, is unchecked because there is no DNA. The length of the CDR3 is 17 residues. In germline, CDR1 is SEHNR, CDR2 FQNEAQ (reference sequence). CDR3 sequence: CASSLTTRGQGANEQFF.

The chain couples TRBV4-1 to TRBJ2-7; TCRdb's D call of TRBD1 is untestable without DNA. The CDR3 runs to 14 residues. Germline V gene data show CDR1 as MGHRA and CDR2 as YSYEKL. CDR3 region: CASSIGQGTYEQYF.

The genes are TRBV5-5 and TRBJ2-7. CDR1 is SGHKS, CDR2 YYEKEE, per germline (reference sequence). The CDR3 loop spans 13 amino acids. The CDR3 sequence is CASSLNQAYEQYF.

The V and J genes are TRBV11-3 and TRBJ2-7. The CDR3 is 15 amino acids. Germline loops: CDR1 SGHNT, CDR2 YENEEA. The CDR3 loop is CASSLDRHPPYEQYF.

This rearrangement joins TRBV10-2 to TRBJ1-2; TCRdb proposes TRBD1, but this gene call is untestable without DNA. There are 15 residues in the CDR3. Germline values: CDR1 WSHSY, CDR2 SAAADI. The CDR3 spells CASSAQWDRNYGYTF.

CDR3 sequence reads: CASSSRTGGRVWEETQYF. The genes are TRBV13 and TRBJ2-5; TCRdb proposes TRBD1, but this gene call is untestable without DNA. The CDR3 length is 18 residues. The V gene's germline CDR1 is PRHDT and CDR2 FYEKMQ (reference sequence).

The rearrangement uses TRBV28 and TRBJ2-5; TCRdb's D call of TRBD1 is untestable without DNA. CDR1 is MDHEN and CDR2 is SYDVKM in the germline V gene. The CDR3 runs 15 residues. The CDR3 reads CASSRGQGEIETQYF.

The V call is TRBV28, the J call TRBJ2-1. CDR3 size: 12 residues. The germline V gene encodes CDR1 MDHEN and CDR2 SYDVKM. Here the CDR3 reads CASSLRTQATIF.

This rearrangement joins TRBV29-1 to TRBJ2-7. This CDR3 has 13 amino acids. The germline gives CDR1 SQVTM, CDR2 ANQGSEA. The CDR3 here is CSVGTPYSYEQYF.

The chain is built from TRBV7-2 and TRBJ2-5; TCRdb picks TRBD1, but there is no DNA to check that call. The germline V gene encodes CDR1 SGHTA and CDR2 FQGNSA. This CDR3 has 15 amino acids. The chain's CDR3 is CASSAPGQGLETQYF.

The chain is built from TRBV4-1 and TRBJ2-7; as DNA is missing, the TRBD1 call by TCRdb cannot be tested. CDR1 and CDR2 (germline): MGHRA, YSYEKL. This CDR3 has 14 amino acids. The CDR3 here is CASSFNRGQYEQYF.

V and J are TRBV9 and TRBJ2-1; TCRdb proposes TRBD1, but this gene call is untestable without DNA. Germline-derived CDR1 and CDR2 are SGDLS and YYNGEE. The CDR3 covers 15 residues. CDR3: CASSPGTGGRNEQFF.

The CDR3 sequence: CASSYPTSNEKLFF. The chain employs TRBV6-6 and TRBJ1-4. This CDR3 is built from 14 residues. Germline lookup yields CDR1 MNHNY and CDR2 SVGAGI (reference sequence).

This sequence joins TRBV28 and TRBJ2-5; TCRdb indicates TRBD2, and absent DNA this call remains unverified. The CDR3 consists of 16 residues. From germline, CDR1 is MDHEN and CDR2 SYDVKM. This CDR3 is CASSPPRVGGVETQYF.

CDR3 in amino acids: CASSYGQTSLVFTGELFF. This chain joins TRBV5-6 and TRBJ2-2; TCRdb's D call of TRBD1 is untestable without DNA. The germline CDR1 and CDR2 sequences are SGHDT and YYEEEE. This CDR3 comprises 18 residues.

The chain couples TRBV11-2 to TRBJ2-5; the TCRdb call, TRBD1, lacks DNA for checking. There are 15 residues in the CDR3. Germline V CDR1 and CDR2: SGHAT, FQNNGV. The CDR3 protein is CASSFGGSPSETQYF.

The V gene is TRBV24-1, the J gene TRBJ1-1. Germline V gives CDR1 KGHDR, CDR2 SFDVKD. This CDR3 contains 13 residues. The CDR3 spells CATSDRLAVEAFF.